The present T cell receptor (beta chain) was sequenced within a study of preoperative IRX-2 immunotherapy in early breast cancer. Sequenced by immunoSEQ multiplex PCR; TCRdb stores in-frame clones only, minus some. The sample comprises around 43,000 clones, roughly 77% of which are singletons, and over 1% rests with the top ten. Treatment denoted: preoperative locoregional IRX-2 cytokine immunotherapy. Preoperative locoregional IRX-2 cytokine immunotherapy was tested in the phase Ib source study. V was shortened by 3 bases and J by 4 bases, with 9 bases between the two germline ends. Germline loops: CDR1 KGHSH, CDR2 LQKENI. There are 13 residues in the CDR3.

The J gene is TRBJ1-1, the V gene TRBV18; D not resolved. This specimen was tumor tissue, taken after IRX-2 immunotherapy. This sequence originates from a human donor with breast cancer. CDR3 DNA: TGTGCCAGCTCACCGTCGGAGGGCACTGAAGCTTTCTTT. Translated: CASSPSEGTEAFF.